Listed here are 29 T cell receptor beta chains from one sample, sequenced in a study of CD8+ T cells in alopecia areata. Sequencing relied on a cDNA template that was reverse transcribed from extracted RNA. The method was immunoSEQ multiplex PCR; TCRdb's version includes in-frame clones alone and lacks a portion of them. The data contain some 100,000 clones, roughly two fifths of them singletons. The sample was CD4+ T cells sorted from blood. The receptors here all came from a human donor with alopecia areata.

Only a few counts were recorded for this clone. This sequence joins TRBV11-2 and TRBJ2-1, with D tentatively TRBD1 (5 bases). The V and J ends lost 0 bases and 4 bases respectively, with 7 bases between them. Germline V lookup: CDR1 SGHAT, CDR2 FQNNGV. The CDR3 consists of 14 residues. This CDR3 reads CASSLDPGYNEQFF. CDR3 DNA: TGTGCCAGCAGCTTAGATCCAGGGTACAATGAGCAGTTCTTC.

The rearrangement joins TRBV18 to TRBJ2-1, with D possibly matching TRBD1 (6 bases). The CDR3 totals 16 residues. The germline V gene encodes CDR1 KGHSH and CDR2 LQKENI. V lost 0 bases and J lost 4, with 13 bases in between. CDR3 in DNA: TGTGCCAGCTCACCACCGAACAGGGTGGGATACAATGAGCAGTTCTTC. This gives the protein CASSPPNRVGYNEQFF.

This clone came up a few times. This chain links TRBV29-1 with TRBJ2-5; perhaps TRBD2 as D (5 bases). Germline CDR1 reads SQVTM; CDR2 reads ANQGSEA. Trimming removed 6 bases from V and 0 bases from J, with 8 bases in between. CDR3 length: 12 residues. CDR3 DNA: TGCAGCGTGAGGGAGTACCAAGAGACCCAGTACTTC. It specifies CSVREYQETQYF.

The rearrangement joins TRBV19 to TRBJ2-1, with TRBD2 identical over 7 bases. Germline CDR1 and CDR2: LNHDA and SQIVND (reference sequence). The CDR3 is 14 residues long. V dropped 3 bases and J dropped 5; count of bases not matched to a gene: 4. Written as DNA, the CDR3 is TGTGCCAGTAGTATTATGGCGGGGGACAATGAGCAGTTCTTC. It is translated as CASSIMAGDNEQFF.

The table lists this clone with a count of one. The chain couples TRBV5-1 to TRBJ1-1, with 7 bases lining up with TRBD1. This CDR3 comprises 16 residues. With V trimmed by 4 bases and J by 6 bases, 15 bases remained unmatched. Germline V gene data show CDR1 as SGHRS and CDR2 as YFSETQ. The CDR3 spells CASSVSGQPTAPEAFF. The CDR3 nucleotides read TGCGCCAGCAGCGTATCGGGACAGCCGACCGCTCCTGAAGCTTTCTTT. Together with reference TRBV5-1 and TRBJ1-1, the CDR3 gives the full variable domain: KAGVTQTPRYLIKTRGQQVTLSCSPISGHRSVSWYQQTPGQGLQFLFEYFSETQRNKGNFPGRFSGRQFSNSRSEMNVSTLELGDSALYLCASSVSGQPTAPEAFFGQGTRLTVV.

This clone showed up just a few times. V usage is TRBV7-9 and J usage is TRBJ2-3; 7 positions match TRBD2. J lost 6 bases, V lost 5 bases, and 5 bases had no gene match. This CDR3 is 13 amino acids long. Germline V lookup: CDR1 SEHNR, CDR2 FQNEAQ (reference sequence). The DNA for the CDR3 is TGTGCCAGCAGCCCGACCGGGAGGGATACGCAGTATTTT. Amino acids: CASSPTGRDTQYF.

This chain uses TRBV2 with TRBJ2-2; D ambiguous. The CDR3 length is 12 residues. V lost 2 bases, J lost 9 bases, and 7 bases lay in between. Per germline, CDR1 SNHLY and CDR2 FYNNEI. The CDR3, as DNA: TGTGCCAGCAGTGAACAGTCCTGGGAGCTGTTTTTT. It specifies CASSEQSWELFF.

The chain employs TRBV27 and TRBJ2-5, with D unresolved. CDR1 is MNHEY, CDR2 SMNVEV, per germline (reference sequence). This CDR3 has 13 amino acids. V was trimmed by 4 bases and J by 3 bases, leaving 9 bases between them. The CDR3 sequence: CASSSYTEETQYF. In DNA, the CDR3 is TGTGCCAGCAGTTCATATACTGAAGAGACCCAGTACTTC.

This clone was counted only a few times. The gene calls are TRBV28 and TRBJ2-1, with D possibly being TRBD2 (6 bases). This CDR3 has 14 residues. Trimming stripped 7 bases from V and 5 bases from J, with 15 bases between. Germline values: CDR1 MDHEN, CDR2 SYDVKM. The CDR3 nucleotides read TGTGCCAGCATGACGGGAGCCTGGAACAATGAGCAGTTCTTC. Translated, it gives CASMTGAWNNEQFF.

This chain uses TRBV4-3 with TRBJ2-2, with 8 bases that match TRBD1. Germline V gives CDR1 LGHNA, CDR2 YSLEER. The CDR3 spans 15 residues. The J segment lost 3 bases and the V segment lost 4 bases, leaving 4 bases of the junction unmatched. CDR3 residues: CASSRNRGYTGELFF. As DNA, the CDR3 is TGCGCCAGCAGCCGGAACAGGGGGTACACCGGGGAGCTGTTTTTT.

This clone has a handful of counts. CDR3 DNA sequence: TGCAGCGTTGAATTCCGGGTATCGAACACTGAAGCTTTCTTT. It yields the protein CSVEFRVSNTEAFF. This sequence joins TRBV29-1 and TRBJ1-1, with D uncertain. V was cut by 2 bases and J by 1 base, with 11 bases left in between. Germline V gene data show CDR1 as SQVTM and CDR2 as ANQGSEA. This CDR3 has 14 residues.

J is TRBJ2-1 and V is TRBV7-9; possible D gene TRBD2, 6 bases. This CDR3 is 12 amino acids long. CDR1 is SEHNR, CDR2 FQNEAQ, per germline (reference sequence). With 5 bases removed from V and 8 bases from J, the gap between germline ends came to 10 bases. The CDR3 loop reads CASSTWEDEQFF. The CDR3 bases are TGTGCCAGCAGCACCTGGGAGGATGAGCAGTTCTTC.

This clone was counted between two and nine times. In DNA form, the CDR3 reads TGCGCCAGCAGTCGTTACTCCGTGAATCAGAACACTGAAGCTTTCTTT. It yields the protein CASSRYSVNQNTEAFF. The V call is TRBV23-1, the J call TRBJ1-1, with D unresolved. TRBV23-1 is identified as an open reading frame with a role that is uncertain. The CDR3 sequence is 16 residues long. Trimming took 4 bases from V and 1 from J, leaving 16 bases between them.

There are a few counts of this clone. The chain combines TRBV29-1 with TRBJ2-7; a possible D gene is TRBD1 (6 bases). The CDR3 spans 11 residues. Germline lookup yields CDR1 SQVTM and CDR2 ANQGSEA. Trimming shortened V by 8 bases and J by 2 bases, and 10 bases separated the two germline ends. This CDR3 is CSIRDTYEQYF. CDR3 DNA sequence: TGCAGCATCCGGGACACCTACGAGCAGTACTTC.

The V and J genes are TRBV4-2 and TRBJ2-1; D is uncertain. CDR3 length equals 15 residues. The V gene's germline CDR1 is LGHNA and CDR2 YNFKEQ. Deletions cut 2 bases from V and 6 bases from J, with 14 bases between. The CDR3 loop reads CASSQLQLTVNEQFF. For the CDR3, the DNA is TGTGCCAGCAGCCAACTCCAGCTTACGGTCAATGAGCAGTTCTTC.

This clone has a handful of counts. This chain joins TRBV7-2 and TRBJ2-1; 7 positions match TRBD2. The CDR3 loop spans 16 amino acids. Looked up from germline, CDR1 is SGHTA and CDR2 is FQGNSA. V trimming: 5 bases; J trimming: 7 bases; junction bases outside the gene matches: 14. In DNA form, the CDR3 reads TGTGCCAGCAGCCTATCTCCGCCGGGAGGTGGTAATGAGCAGTTCTTC. It is translated as CASSLSPPGGGNEQFF.

V usage is TRBV29-1 and J usage is TRBJ2-3; 8 bases fit TRBD2. Germline CDR1 is SQVTM and CDR2 is ANQGSEA. With 8 bases clipped from V and 1 base from J, the junction kept 2 bases outside the gene matches. This CDR3 has 12 amino acids. DNA for the CDR3: TGCAGCCTGACTAGCGGCACAGATACGCAGTATTTT. It codes for CSLTSGTDTQYF.

This clone was recorded a few times. The rearrangement links TRBV18 to TRBJ1-5; TRBD1 might be the D (5 bases). The CDR3 totals 15 residues. V lost 2 bases to trimming and J lost 0 bases, with 8 bases between them. Germline loops: CDR1 KGHSH, CDR2 LQKENI. CDR3 coding DNA: TGTGCCAGCTCACCATCGACAGATAGCAATCAGCCCCAGCATTTT. This gives the protein CASSPSTDSNQPQHF.

This clone was counted once. This chain uses TRBV6-1 with TRBJ2-3, with 8 bases matching TRBD2. After removal of 4 bases from V and 3 bases from J, the junction contained 18 bases not matched to a gene. CDR1 is MNHNS, CDR2 SASEGT, per germline. The CDR3 covers 19 residues. CDR3: CASSGGAAGARAGTDTQYF. The DNA for the CDR3 is TGTGCCAGCAGTGGGGGGGCAGCGGGGGCCAGAGCGGGGACAGATACGCAGTATTTT.

This chain joins TRBV4-3 and TRBJ2-3, with D unclear. The CDR3 contains 13 residues. V shed 1 base and J shed 6 bases, with 8 bases lying between them. Germline CDR1 is LGHNA and CDR2 is YSLEER. The CDR3: CASSQVGRDTQYF. The CDR3 DNA reads TGCGCCAGCAGCCAAGTAGGGCGCGATACGCAGTATTTT.

This clone showed up just a few times. The chain has TRBV5-1 and TRBJ2-5, with 7 bases identical to TRBD2. Unmatched junction bases numbered 4, after V lost 2 bases and J lost 9 bases. The CDR3 runs 12 residues. Germline CDR1 SGHRS, CDR2 YFSETQ. The CDR3 loop is CASSFERGAQYF. CDR3 nucleotides: TGCGCCAGCAGCTTCGAACGGGGGGCCCAGTACTTC.

In nucleotides, the CDR3 is TGTGCCAGCAGTTCGACAGGGCCGGGGGGTAACATTCAGTACTTC. Protein product: CASSSTGPGGNIQYF. This chain uses TRBV27 with TRBJ2-4, with D perhaps assigned TRBD1 or TRBD2 (7 bases each). Germline CDR1 MNHEY, CDR2 SMNVEV (reference sequence). The CDR3 is 15 residues long. V lost 4 bases and J lost 7, with 17 bases in between.

This clone came up a few times. The V call is TRBV29-1, the J call TRBJ2-5; possible D gene TRBD2, 6 bases. The CDR3 runs 13 residues. V lost 8 bases, J lost 4 bases, and 17 bases lay in between. From germline, CDR1 is SQVTM and CDR2 ANQGSEA. DNA for the CDR3: TGCAGCTCCGGCCGGGGGTTGGGAGAGACCCAGTACTTC. It is translated as CSSGRGLGETQYF. The full variable domain, with the rest looked up from reference TRBV29-1 and TRBJ2-5, is SAVISQKPSRDICQRGTSLTIQCQVDSQVTMMFWYRQQPGQSLTLIATANQGSEATYESGFVIDKFPISRPNLTFSTLTVSNMSPEDSSIYLCSSGRGLGETQYFGPGTRLLVL.

This clone was counted at least ten times. The rearrangement uses TRBV29-1 and TRBJ1-4; D not resolved. The CDR3 runs 11 residues. V was trimmed by 5 bases and J by 4 bases, leaving 5 bases between them. CDR1 is SQVTM, CDR2 ANQGSEA, per germline. The CDR3 loop reads CSVWFNEKLFF. The CDR3, as DNA: TGCAGCGTTTGGTTTAATGAAAAACTGTTTTTT. Full variable domain (outside the CDR3, taken from reference TRBV29-1 and TRBJ1-4): SAVISQKPSRDICQRGTSLTIQCQVDSQVTMMFWYRQQPGQSLTLIATANQGSEATYESGFVIDKFPISRPNLTFSTLTVSNMSPEDSSIYLCSVWFNEKLFFGSGTQLSVL.

The V and J genes are TRBV27 and TRBJ2-5; D is unresolved. The germline V and J ends were trimmed by 4 bases and 10 bases, with 13 bases remaining between them. The CDR3 is 12 amino acids. Germline V CDR1 and CDR2: MNHEY, SMNVEV (reference sequence). This CDR3 is CASSSDRRGQYF. CDR3 nucleotides: TGTGCCAGCAGTTCGGACCGCCGAGGCCAGTACTTC.

This rearrangement joins TRBV7-2 to TRBJ2-3, with D unclear. The CDR3 extends over 12 amino acids. V gave up 2 bases and J gave up 4 bases, with 4 bases separating them. The V gene's germline CDR1 is SGHTA and CDR2 FQGNSA. The CDR3 region is CASSLYSDTQYF. Written as DNA, the CDR3 is TGTGCCAGCAGCTTATACTCAGATACGCAGTATTTT.

This clone is a singleton in its sample. This chain uses TRBV29-1 with TRBJ1-4, with D unresolved. Germline CDR1 is SQVTM and CDR2 is ANQGSEA. This CDR3 spans 13 amino acids. Trimming pared 7 bases from V and 8 bases from J, leaving 17 bases between. CDR3 DNA sequence: TGCAGCGCGCCGTTAGGTAGGGAGGAAAAACTGTTTTTT. This encodes CSAPLGREEKLFF.

This clone was observed a handful of times. In nucleotides, the CDR3 is TGCAGCGTTTACGGGGAAAACTATGGCTACACCTTC. As protein: CSVYGENYGYTF. The chain links TRBV29-1 to TRBJ1-2; D is unresolved. The CDR3 runs to 12 residues. Germline values: CDR1 SQVTM, CDR2 ANQGSEA. V was clipped by 5 bases and J by 2 bases, with 9 bases between them. Filled out from reference TRBV29-1 and TRBJ1-2, the complete variable domain reads SAVISQKPSRDICQRGTSLTIQCQVDSQVTMMFWYRQQPGQSLTLIATANQGSEATYESGFVIDKFPISRPNLTFSTLTVSNMSPEDSSIYLCSVYGENYGYTFGSGTRLTVV.

The chain combines TRBV2 with TRBJ2-2, with D hard to call. This CDR3 is 12 amino acids long. V lost 7 bases and J lost 8, with 11 bases in between. CDR1 and CDR2 (germline): SNHLY, FYNNEI. The CDR3 reads CASTEYLGELFF. The DNA of the CDR3 is TGTGCCAGCACCGAGTACCTAGGGGAGCTGTTTTTT.